This is a list of T cell receptor beta chains from one sample in a study of PD-1 blockade in mismatch repair-deficient tumors. Clones were read by immunoSEQ multiplex PCR, and TCRdb kept only the in-frame ones, dropping some. Of some 84,000 clones in the sample, over 70% were seen once. The source was peripheral blood, collected 12 weeks after starting pembrolizumab. The receptors were sampled from an adult with mismatch repair-deficient cancer. The CDR3 runs from the conserved cysteine through the conserved F or W.

V gene	CDR3 protein
TRBV5-1	CASRTGEATQETQYF
TRBV4-1	CASSQVLADNNEQFF
TRBV4-1	CASSQMRWGDNTIYF
TRBV21-1	CAWQNAYEQYF
TRBV5-4	CASSAGQGARINNEQFF
TRBV6-5	CASSYSGGSRYEQYF
TRBV28	CASSTGDLSGNTIYF
TRBV6-5	CASSYSQGASEQYF
TRBV5-6	CASSTGTDVYTF
TRBV6-1	CASRRDYIDNEQFF
TRBV7-3	CASSTAPRSEQFF
TRBV7-2	CASSPGRDTEAFF
TRBV4-1	CASSQGQGRAYEQYF
TRBV19	CASSMGQGTNYGYTF
TRBV2	CASSGISEQYF